What follows are 26 T cell receptor beta chains derived from one specimen sequenced in a study of response to subunit inactivated influenza vaccine. TCRdb redid the calling of the RT-PCR reads with MiXCR, one entry per CDR3 protein. This table holds 400,000 to 650,000 distinct CDR3 sequences, about 7.2% found once. The sequencing used PBMCs from blood, collected around 2 years after vaccination. Receptors originate from a man between 50 and 69 years old who received an inactivated influenza vaccine.

This clonotype was seen many times. The chain uses TRBV10-3 and TRBJ2-4; either TRBD1 or TRBD2 may fit D (5 bases each). Germline lookup yields CDR1 ENHRY and CDR2 SYGVKD. Trimming took off 3 bases at V and 1 base at J, with 13 bases between the two ends. CDR3 size: 16 residues. The CDR3 nucleotides are TGTGCCATCAGTGAATCGGCCTGGGGGGCCAAAAACATTCAGTACTTC. Its translation: CAISESAWGAKNIQYF.

This clonotype was seen ten or more times. CDR3: CASSDLGRMNTEAFF. The CDR3, as DNA: TGTGCCAGCAGTGATTTAGGCAGGATGAACACTGAAGCTTTCTTT. The rearrangement joins TRBV25-1 to TRBJ1-1; D not resolved. Germline V gives CDR1 MGHDK, CDR2 SYGVNS. The CDR3 covers 15 residues. V shed 3 bases and J shed 0 bases, with 11 bases lying between them.

The J gene is TRBJ2-1, the V gene TRBV20-1; TRBD2 matches 13 bases. The CDR3 consists of 15 residues. Trimming removed 3 bases from V and 2 bases from J; junction bases left unmatched: 1. Germline V CDR1 and CDR2: DFQATT, SNEGSKA (reference sequence). This chain's CDR3 is CSARTSGRTYNEQFF. CDR3 in DNA: TGCAGTGCTAGGACTAGCGGGAGGACCTACAATGAGCAGTTCTTC.

The sample holds many counts of this clonotype. The V and J genes are TRBV7-6 and TRBJ1-2, with a tentative D call TRBD1 (5 bases). V gave up 5 bases and J gave up 6 bases, with 13 bases separating them. Germline-derived CDR1 and CDR2 are SGHVS and FNYEAQ. The CDR3 runs 13 residues. The CDR3 is CASSASGIHGYTF. In nucleotides, the CDR3 is TGTGCCAGCAGCGCCTCAGGGATCCATGGCTACACCTTC.

This clonotype was counted a few times. CDR3 coding DNA: TGTGCCAGCAGCGCCGAGAATACCTATGGCTACACCTTC. Protein sequence: CASSAENTYGYTF. The gene calls are TRBV9 and TRBJ1-2; D uncertain. Germline V lookup: CDR1 SGDLS, CDR2 YYNGEE. There are 13 residues in the CDR3. V lost 3 bases and J 4 bases, leaving 10 bases between the germline ends.

A word on this clonotype: The junction shows a germline mismatch at one end, possibly a read error. This rearrangement joins TRBV7-7 to TRBJ2-3; 8 bases are a match to TRBD1. The V gene's germline CDR1 is SSHAT and CDR2 FNYEAQ (reference sequence). The CDR3 has 16 amino acids. The CDR3 sequence is CASSLRPARGLDTQYF. The CDR3 region has the DNA TGTGCTAGCAGCTTAAGGCCGGCCAGGGGGCTTGATACGCAGTATTTT.

Many counts were recorded for this clonotype. The chain employs TRBV24-1 and TRBJ2-3; 14 bases are a match to TRBD2. The CDR3 has 14 residues. Germline values: CDR1 KGHDR, CDR2 SFDVKD. Trimming at V came to 9 bases and at J to 5 bases, leaving 3 bases not matched to a gene. CDR3 region: CATSTSGGGDTQYF. The CDR3 DNA reads TGTGCCACCTCGACTAGCGGGGGGGGAGATACGCAGTATTTT.

This clonotype occurred a few times. The chain carries TRBV4-3 and TRBJ2-1; D perhaps matches TRBD2 (5 bases). CDR3 size: 17 residues. Trimming cost V 4 bases and J 4 bases, with 20 bases left between them. Germline values: CDR1 LGHNA, CDR2 YSLEER. The CDR3 here is CASSPAGRGRVYNEQFF. As DNA, the CDR3 is TGCGCCAGCAGCCCCGCTGGGCGCGGGCGGGTTTACAATGAGCAGTTCTTC.

This clonotype was observed many times. V and J are TRBV12-3 or TRBV12-4 and TRBJ1-1; tentatively, D is TRBD1 (5 bases). This CDR3 comprises 15 residues. The ends were cut back, 6 bases at V and 2 bases at J, with 16 bases in the middle. Here the CDR3 reads CASRLQTALNTEAFF. The CDR3 coding sequence is TGTGCCAGCAGACTGCAGACAGCCCTTAACACTGAAGCTTTCTTT.

This clonotype was recorded at least ten times. The chain is built from TRBV5-6 and TRBJ2-7, with 12 positions matching TRBD2. V trimming: 6 bases; J trimming: 6 bases; junction bases outside the gene matches: 10. CDR3 length: 15 residues. Germline V gives CDR1 SGHDT, CDR2 YYEEEE. The CDR3 is CASNRLAGVGLEQYF. The CDR3 nucleotides are TGTGCCAGCAACAGACTAGCGGGAGTAGGGCTCGAGCAGTACTTC.

J is TRBJ2-2 and V is TRBV4-2, with a weak D call TRBD2 (6 bases). Trimming left V 0 bases short and J 0 bases short, with 11 bases between. The germline V gene has CDR1 LGHNA and CDR2 YNFKEQ. The CDR3 extends over 17 amino acids. The CDR3 reads CASSQDLGLPNTGELFF. The DNA for the CDR3 is TGTGCCAGCAGCCAAGATTTGGGACTCCCGAACACCGGGGAGCTGTTTTTT.

The chain recombines TRBV10-3 with TRBJ2-5; 8 bases match TRBD2. The CDR3 loop spans 14 amino acids. CDR1 is ENHRY, CDR2 SYGVKD, per germline. Germline trimming cut 2 bases from V and 3 bases from J; bases unmatched to any gene: 2. CDR3 in amino acids: CAISEPGGEETQYF. CDR3 nucleotide sequence: TGTGCCATCAGTGAGCCGGGAGGGGAAGAGACCCAGTACTTC.

This clonotype was seen ten or more times. The gene calls are TRBV7-2 and TRBJ1-2; D might be TRBD1 (6 bases). CDR3 length: 12 residues. Per germline, CDR1 SGHTA and CDR2 FQGNSA. V dropped 5 bases and J dropped 5 bases, with 9 bases sitting between them. CDR3 DNA: TGTGCCAGCAGCAACACAGGGTATGGCTACACCTTC. Translation gives CASSNTGYGYTF.

This clonotype was counted at least ten times. In DNA, the CDR3 is TGTGCCAGCACACAGGCATTTACGCAGTATTTT. Translating gives CASTQAFTQYF. This chain links TRBV11-2 with TRBJ2-3; D might be TRBD1 (5 bases). This CDR3 has 11 residues. The V gene's germline CDR1 is SGHAT and CDR2 FQNNGV. Trimming pared 7 bases from V and 8 bases from J, leaving 10 bases between.

This clonotype was observed a few times. The rearrangement joins TRBV3-1 to TRBJ1-1; D gene uncertain. The CDR3 runs 13 residues. Trimming left V 5 bases short and J 1 base short, with 8 bases between. CDR1 and CDR2 (germline): LGHDT, YNNKEL (reference sequence). The CDR3, as DNA: TGTGCCAGCAGCTTCAGTGAGAACACTGAAGCTTTCTTT. Translating it yields CASSFSENTEAFF. The whole variable domain, remainder taken from reference TRBV3-1 and TRBJ1-1, is DTAVSQTPKYLVTQMGNDKSIKCEQNLGHDTMYWYKQDSKKFLKIMFSYNNKELIINETVPNRFSPKSPDKAHLNLHINSLELGDSAVYFCASSFSENTEAFFGQGTRLTVV.

The rearrangement links TRBV6-5 to TRBJ2-1; D possibly corresponds to TRBD2 (6 bases). Trimming took 6 bases from V and 13 from J, leaving 13 bases between them. Germline-derived CDR1 and CDR2 are MNHEY and SVGAGI. The CDR3 consists of 11 residues. CDR3 sequence reads: CASRVDYRQFF. The CDR3 DNA is TGTGCCAGCAGGGTGGACTACCGTCAGTTCTTC.

V and J are TRBV12-3 or TRBV12-4 and TRBJ2-7; D unclear. Trimming took off 6 bases at V and 2 bases at J, with 8 bases between the two ends. This CDR3 comprises 12 residues. The CDR3 DNA follows: TGTGCCAGCAGACAAGAGGCCTACGAGCAGTACTTC. The encoded protein is CASRQEAYEQYF.

This clonotype was seen a handful of times. The gene calls are TRBV12-3 or TRBV12-4 and TRBJ2-1; D unclear. The CDR3 contains 12 residues. Trimming took 0 bases from V and 9 from J, leaving 6 bases between them. The CDR3 sequence: CASSLAAIEQFF. The CDR3 DNA sequence: TGTGCCAGCAGTTTAGCCGCCATTGAGCAGTTCTTC.

This clonotype was detected many times. The chain couples TRBV29-1 to TRBJ1-1; no clear D. V lost 5 bases and J lost 0, with 7 bases in between. The CDR3 runs to 12 residues. Germline V gene data show CDR1 as SQVTM and CDR2 as ANQGSEA. The CDR3 protein is CSVHGMNTEAFF. The CDR3 DNA sequence: TGCAGCGTTCACGGGATGAACACTGAAGCTTTCTTT.

This clonotype was counted a few times. The chain couples TRBV28 to TRBJ1-2; a weak D match, TRBD1 (5 bases). The V end lost 4 bases, the J end lost 3 bases, and 33 bases lay between the germline ends. Germline V gene lookup returns CDR1 MDHEN and CDR2 SYDVKM. CDR3 size: 21 residues. The CDR3, as DNA: TGTGCCAGCAGTTCCCCCACCGTACCGGGACGACGGAGGGTATTATACTATGGCTACACCTTC. It specifies CASSSPTVPGRRRVLYYGYTF.

The chain is built from TRBV20-1 and TRBJ1-2; D gene ambiguous. Germline V lookup: CDR1 DFQATT, CDR2 SNEGSKA (reference sequence). The CDR3 totals 12 residues. The V end lost 3 bases, the J end lost 0 bases, and 5 bases lay between the germline ends. The CDR3 loop is CSASRPNYGYTF. The CDR3, as DNA: TGCAGTGCTAGTAGGCCTAACTATGGCTACACCTTC.

This rearrangement joins TRBV9 to TRBJ2-5; 8 nucleotides align to TRBD2. V lost 0 bases, J lost 5 bases, and 9 bases stayed unmatched. The V gene's germline CDR1 is SGDLS and CDR2 YYNGEE. CDR3 length: 16 amino acids. The CDR3 spells CASSVAGTRGQETQYF. CDR3 coding DNA: TGTGCCAGCAGCGTAGCGGGGACTAGAGGGCAGGAGACCCAGTACTTC.

The V and J genes are TRBV20-1 and TRBJ1-2; D is ambiguous. The germline V gene has CDR1 DFQATT and CDR2 SNEGSKA (reference sequence). CDR3 length: 14 residues. Trimming left V 2 bases short and J 4 bases short, with 14 bases between. In DNA form, the CDR3 reads TGCAGTGCTAGAATGGTAGGGAACCGCTATGGCTACACCTTC. This encodes CSARMVGNRYGYTF.

This chain joins TRBV7-6 and TRBJ1-6; D is ambiguous. V was shortened by 1 base and J by 4 bases, with 11 bases between the two germline ends. Germline V gives CDR1 SGHVS, CDR2 FNYEAQ. CDR3 length equals 16 residues. CDR3: CASSLEGRPYNSPLHF. In DNA form, the CDR3 reads TGTGCCAGCAGCTTAGAGGGCAGGCCTTATAATTCACCCCTCCACTTT.

V and J are TRBV5-1 and TRBJ2-1; perhaps D is TRBD1 or TRBD2 (6 bases each). Germline CDR1 and CDR2: SGHRS and YFSETQ. V lost 4 bases, J lost 4 bases, and 21 bases lay in between. The CDR3 spans 17 residues. As DNA, the CDR3 is TGCGCCAGCAGCCTGAGGGGGAGCGGGCTGAAGTACAATGAGCAGTTCTTC. Translating gives CASSLRGSGLKYNEQFF.

This clonotype was detected ten times or more. This chain uses TRBV3-1 with TRBJ2-1, with a possible D match to TRBD1 (6 bases). Germline V gene lookup returns CDR1 LGHDT and CDR2 YNNKEL (reference sequence). The CDR3 spans 14 residues. Trimming took 0 bases from V and 9 from J, leaving 12 bases between them. In DNA, the CDR3 is TGTGCCAGCAGCCAAGAACAGGGATGGCCTGAGCAGTTCTTC. Translated, it gives CASSQEQGWPEQFF.